This T cell receptor (beta chain) originates from a study of blood T cell repertoires in COVID-19. This table comes from immunoSEQ multiplex PCR, and its TCRdb copy is limited to in-frame clones, with some not included. The table records 100,000 or so clones, under 80% of them present only once. V gave up 5 bases and J gave up 4 bases; unmatched junction bases: 7. Germline V CDR1 and CDR2: LNHNV, YYDKDF (reference sequence). The length of the CDR3 is 18 residues. This receptor was obtained from a man between 65 and 85 years old with active or convalescent COVID-19. Sequenced input: peripheral blood. This sequence joins TRBV15 and TRBJ2-6; 14 positions agree with TRBD2. DNA of the CDR3: TGTGCCACCAGCCCTAGGACTAGCGGGGGGAGAGGGGCCAACGTCCTGACTTTC. It specifies CATSPRTSGGRGANVLTF.